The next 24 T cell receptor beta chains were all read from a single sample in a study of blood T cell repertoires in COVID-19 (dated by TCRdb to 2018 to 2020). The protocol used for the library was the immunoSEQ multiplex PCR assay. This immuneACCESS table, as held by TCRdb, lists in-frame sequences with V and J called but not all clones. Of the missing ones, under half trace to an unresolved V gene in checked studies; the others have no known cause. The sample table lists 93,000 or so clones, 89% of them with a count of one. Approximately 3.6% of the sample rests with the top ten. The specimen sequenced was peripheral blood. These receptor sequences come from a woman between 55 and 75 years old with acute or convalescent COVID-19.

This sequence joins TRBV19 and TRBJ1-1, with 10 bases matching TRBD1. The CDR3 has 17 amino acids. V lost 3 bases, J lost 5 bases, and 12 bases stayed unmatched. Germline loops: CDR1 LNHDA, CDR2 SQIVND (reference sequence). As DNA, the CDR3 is TGTGCCAGTAGTATCTCCGCATTCGACAGGGGGCTTACTGAAGCTTTCTTT. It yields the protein CASSISAFDRGLTEAFF.

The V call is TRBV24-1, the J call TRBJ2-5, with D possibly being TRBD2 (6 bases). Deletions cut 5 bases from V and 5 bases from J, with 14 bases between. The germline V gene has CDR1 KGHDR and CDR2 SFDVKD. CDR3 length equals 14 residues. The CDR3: CATSVRGIGETQYF. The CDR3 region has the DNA TGTGCCACCAGTGTGCGGGGAATCGGGGAGACCCAGTACTTC.

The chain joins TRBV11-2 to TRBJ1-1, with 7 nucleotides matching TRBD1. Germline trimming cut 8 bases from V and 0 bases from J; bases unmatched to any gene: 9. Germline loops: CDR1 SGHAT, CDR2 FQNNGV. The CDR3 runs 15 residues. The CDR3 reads CASSPPRGLNTEAFF. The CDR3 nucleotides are TGTGCCAGCTCTCCCCCCAGGGGGTTGAACACTGAAGCTTTCTTT.

CDR3 sequence: CASSQPPLAGVPHEQYF. The CDR3, as DNA: TGTGCCAGCAGCCAGCCCCCTCTAGCGGGAGTACCCCACGAGCAGTACTTC. The chain joins TRBV3-1 (or the pseudogene TRBV3-2) to TRBJ2-7, with 10 bases that match TRBD2. Per germline, CDR1 LGHDT and CDR2 YNNKEL (reference sequence). J was trimmed by 5 bases and V by 3 bases; bases with no gene match: 13. This CDR3 has 17 amino acids.

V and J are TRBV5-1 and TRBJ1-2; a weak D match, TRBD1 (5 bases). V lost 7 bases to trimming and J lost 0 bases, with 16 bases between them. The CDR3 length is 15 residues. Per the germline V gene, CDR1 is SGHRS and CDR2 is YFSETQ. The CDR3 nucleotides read TGCGCCAGCGCACAGGAAATCTTAACTAACTATGGCTACACCTTC. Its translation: CASAQEILTNYGYTF.

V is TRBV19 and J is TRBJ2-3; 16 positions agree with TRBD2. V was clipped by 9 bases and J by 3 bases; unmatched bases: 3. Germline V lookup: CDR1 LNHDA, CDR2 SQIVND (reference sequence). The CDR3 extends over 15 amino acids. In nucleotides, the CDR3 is TGTGCCAGCAAGGGACTAGCGGGAGGGACAGATACGCAGTATTTT. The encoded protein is CASKGLAGGTDTQYF.

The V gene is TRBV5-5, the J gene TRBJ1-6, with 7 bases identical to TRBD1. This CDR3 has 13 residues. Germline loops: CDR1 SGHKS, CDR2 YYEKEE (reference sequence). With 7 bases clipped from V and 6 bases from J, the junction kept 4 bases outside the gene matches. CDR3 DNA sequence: TGTGCCAGCTCCGGGACAGCTAATTCACCCCTCCACTTT. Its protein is CASSGTANSPLHF.

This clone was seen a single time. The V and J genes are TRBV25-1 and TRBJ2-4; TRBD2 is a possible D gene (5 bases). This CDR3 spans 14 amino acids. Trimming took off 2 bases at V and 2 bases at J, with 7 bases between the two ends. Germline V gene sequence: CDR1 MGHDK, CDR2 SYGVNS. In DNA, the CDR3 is TGTGCCAGCAGTGAACCGGGGACCAAAAACATTCAGTACTTC. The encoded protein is CASSEPGTKNIQYF.

CDR3 nucleotide sequence: TGTGCCAGTAGTAATAGCGGGATCACAGATACGCAGTATTTT. This encodes CASSNSGITDTQYF. The V call is TRBV19, the J call TRBJ2-3; TRBD2 matches 8 bases. The V gene's germline CDR1 is LNHDA and CDR2 SQIVND (reference sequence). V trimming: 4 bases; J trimming: 2 bases; junction bases outside the gene matches: 2. The CDR3 length is 14 residues.

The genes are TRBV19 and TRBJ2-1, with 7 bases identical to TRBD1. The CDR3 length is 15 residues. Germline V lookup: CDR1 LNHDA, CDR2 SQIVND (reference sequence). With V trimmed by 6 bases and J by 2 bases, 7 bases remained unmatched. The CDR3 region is CASRWGQGAYNEQFF. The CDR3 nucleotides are TGTGCCAGTAGATGGGGGCAGGGGGCCTACAATGAGCAGTTCTTC.

CDR3 protein: CASSQARTSGSPDTQYF. CDR3 bases: TGTGCCAGCAGCCAAGCGCGAACTAGCGGGAGTCCAGATACGCAGTATTTT. This chain connects TRBV4-2 to TRBJ2-3; 11 positions agree with TRBD2. Germline V gives CDR1 LGHNA, CDR2 YNFKEQ. The CDR3 totals 17 residues. V was pared by 1 base and J by 4 bases, with 7 bases of the junction left unmatched.

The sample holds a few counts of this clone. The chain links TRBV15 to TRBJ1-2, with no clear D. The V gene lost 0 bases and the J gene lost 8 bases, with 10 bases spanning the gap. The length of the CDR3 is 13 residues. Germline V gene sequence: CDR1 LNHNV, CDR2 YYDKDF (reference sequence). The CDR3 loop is CATSRDVAGGYTF. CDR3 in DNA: TGTGCCACCAGCAGAGATGTAGCGGGGGGCTACACCTTC.

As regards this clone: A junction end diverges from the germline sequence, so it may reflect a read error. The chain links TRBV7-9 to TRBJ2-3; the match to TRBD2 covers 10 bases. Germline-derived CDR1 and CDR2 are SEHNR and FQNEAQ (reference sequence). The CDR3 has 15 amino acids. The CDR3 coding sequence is TGTGCCAGCAGCGCCCCTAGCGGGAGCAGAGATACGCAGTATTTT. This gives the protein CASSAPSGSRDTQYF.

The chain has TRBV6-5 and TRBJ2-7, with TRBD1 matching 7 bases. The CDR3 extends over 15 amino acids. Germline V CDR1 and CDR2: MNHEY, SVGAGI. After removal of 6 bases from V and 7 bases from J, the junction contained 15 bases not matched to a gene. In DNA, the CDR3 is TGTGCCAGCAGCTACGGCCCGACAGGGAAGGTGGAGCAGTACTTC. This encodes CASSYGPTGKVEQYF.

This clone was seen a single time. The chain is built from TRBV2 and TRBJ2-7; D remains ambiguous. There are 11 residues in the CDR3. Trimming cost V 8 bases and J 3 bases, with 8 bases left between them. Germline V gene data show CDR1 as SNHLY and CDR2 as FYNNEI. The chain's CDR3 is CASSSGYEQYF. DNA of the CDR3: TGTGCCAGCTCTTCGGGCTACGAGCAGTACTTC.

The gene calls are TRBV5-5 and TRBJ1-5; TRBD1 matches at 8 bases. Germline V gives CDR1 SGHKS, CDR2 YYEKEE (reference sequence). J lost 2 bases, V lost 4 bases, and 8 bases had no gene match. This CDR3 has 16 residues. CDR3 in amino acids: CASSIGQGRGNQPQHF. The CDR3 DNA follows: TGTGCCAGCAGCATAGGACAGGGTCGGGGCAATCAGCCCCAGCATTTT.

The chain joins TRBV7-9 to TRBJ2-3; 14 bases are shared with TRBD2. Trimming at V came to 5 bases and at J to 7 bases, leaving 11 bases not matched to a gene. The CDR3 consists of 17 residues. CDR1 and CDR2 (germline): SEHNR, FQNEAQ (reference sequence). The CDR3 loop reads CASSIHSGTSGRHTQYF. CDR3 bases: TGTGCCAGCAGCATCCACTCCGGGACTAGCGGGAGACATACGCAGTATTTT.

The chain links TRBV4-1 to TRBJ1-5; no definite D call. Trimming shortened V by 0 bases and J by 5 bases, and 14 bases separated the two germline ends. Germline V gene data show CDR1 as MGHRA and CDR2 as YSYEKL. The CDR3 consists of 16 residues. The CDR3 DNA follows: TGCGCCAGCAGCCAAGATAGCGGTGCAGGATATCAGCCCCAGCATTTT. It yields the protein CASSQDSGAGYQPQHF.

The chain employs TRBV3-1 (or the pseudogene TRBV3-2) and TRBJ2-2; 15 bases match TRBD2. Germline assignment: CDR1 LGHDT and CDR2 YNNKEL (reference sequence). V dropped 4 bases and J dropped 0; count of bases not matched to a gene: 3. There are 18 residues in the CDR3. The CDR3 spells CASSRGLAGGPNTGELFF. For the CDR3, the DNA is TGTGCCAGCAGCCGCGGACTAGCGGGAGGGCCGAACACCGGGGAGCTGTTTTTT.

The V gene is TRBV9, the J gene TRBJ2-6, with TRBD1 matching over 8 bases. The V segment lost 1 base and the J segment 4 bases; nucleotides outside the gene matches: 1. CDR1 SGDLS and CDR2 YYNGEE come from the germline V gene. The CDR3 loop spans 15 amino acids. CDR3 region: CASSVQGAGANVLTF. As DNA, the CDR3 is TGTGCCAGCAGCGTACAGGGGGCAGGGGCCAACGTCCTGACTTTC.

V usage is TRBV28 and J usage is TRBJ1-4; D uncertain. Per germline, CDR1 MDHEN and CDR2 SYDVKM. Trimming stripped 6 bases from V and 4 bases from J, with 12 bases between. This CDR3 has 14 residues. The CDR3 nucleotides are TGTGCCAGCAGAAATTCCGGGAGTAATGAAAAACTGTTTTTT. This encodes CASRNSGSNEKLFF.

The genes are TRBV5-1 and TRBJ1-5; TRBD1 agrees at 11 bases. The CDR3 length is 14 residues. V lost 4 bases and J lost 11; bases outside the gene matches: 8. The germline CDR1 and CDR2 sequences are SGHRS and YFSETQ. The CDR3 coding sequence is TGCGCCAGCAGCCCGGGGACAGGGGGGGCGGCCCAGCATTTT. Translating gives CASSPGTGGAAQHF.

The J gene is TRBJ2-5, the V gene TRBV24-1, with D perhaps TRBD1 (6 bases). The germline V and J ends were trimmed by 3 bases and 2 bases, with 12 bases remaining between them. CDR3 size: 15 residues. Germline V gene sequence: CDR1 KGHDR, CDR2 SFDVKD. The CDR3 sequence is CATSDRTELQETQYF. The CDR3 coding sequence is TGTGCCACCAGTGATCGGACAGAGCTACAAGAGACCCAGTACTTC.

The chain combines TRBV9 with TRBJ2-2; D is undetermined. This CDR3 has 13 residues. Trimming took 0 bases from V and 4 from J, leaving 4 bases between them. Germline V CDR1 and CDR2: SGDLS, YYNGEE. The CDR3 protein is CASSVAITGELFF. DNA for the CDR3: TGTGCCAGCAGCGTAGCTATCACCGGGGAGCTGTTTTTT.